The 25 T cell receptor beta chains below come from one sample, sequenced in a study of T cells after yellow fever vaccination. TCRdb re-called the 5' RACE reads through MiXCR, storing one row per CDR3 protein. The repertoire holds some 500,000 distinct CDR3 sequences, less than 15% seen once, with about 14% in the top ten. This specimen consisted of PBMCs, obtained on the day of the yellow fever booster vaccination. The receptor source for this set is a man aged 25 to 45 who received the YFV17D yellow fever vaccine.

The table lists this clonotype with a few counts. This chain connects TRBV20-1 to TRBJ2-1; 10 bases are shared with TRBD2. Germline CDR1 reads DFQATT; CDR2 reads SNEGSKA (reference sequence). The V segment lost 0 bases and the J segment 8 bases; nucleotides outside the gene matches: 10. The CDR3 is 16 residues long. This CDR3 is CSARDRASGSGYEQFF. CDR3 DNA sequence: TGCAGTGCTAGAGATCGGGCTAGCGGGAGTGGCTATGAGCAGTTCTTC.

V and J are TRBV21-1 and TRBJ2-7; the table's D gene call, TRBD2, was not cross checked with the DNA. TRBV21-1 counts as a pseudogene. This CDR3 region has 16 residues. CDR3 DNA sequence: TGTGCCAGCAGCCTTTCCGGAGGGGACCCCTCCTACGAGCAGTACTTC. Translating it yields CASSLSGGDPSYEQYF.

V gene TRBV7-9 combines with J gene TRBJ2-7, with D hard to call. The CDR3 loop spans 14 amino acids. Looked up from germline, CDR1 is SEHNR and CDR2 is FQNEAQ (reference sequence). The V and J ends lost 2 bases and 2 bases respectively, with 10 bases between them. The CDR3 spells CASSLRVGPYEQYF. The DNA of the CDR3 is TGTGCCAGCAGCTTACGGGTCGGGCCCTACGAGCAGTACTTC.

This clonotype has more than one count but fewer than ten. The chain employs TRBV5-4 and TRBJ1-1; D gene unclear. The CDR3 sequence is 15 residues long. Germline assignment: CDR1 SGHNT and CDR2 YYREEE (reference sequence). Trimming took 4 bases from V and 5 from J, leaving 18 bases between them. The CDR3 loop reads CASSHKTSDPTEAFF. CDR3 bases: TGTGCCAGCAGCCACAAGACCTCTGACCCTACTGAAGCTTTCTTT.

In this sample, this clonotype turned up a few times. The chain is built from TRBV4-1 and TRBJ2-2, with D maybe TRBD2 (6 bases). Trimming cost V 2 bases and J 5 bases, with 18 bases left between them. The V gene's germline CDR1 is MGHRA and CDR2 YSYEKL. The CDR3 totals 17 residues. CDR3 sequence reads: CASSQLPMAGNTGELFF. The DNA for the CDR3 is TGCGCCAGCAGCCAACTCCCTATGGCGGGGAATACCGGGGAGCTGTTTTTT.

The sample holds a few counts of this clonotype. J is TRBJ2-4 and V is TRBV15, with a weak D call TRBD2 (5 bases). The CDR3 covers 15 residues. Deletions cut 5 bases from V and 0 bases from J, with 11 bases between. Germline V lookup: CDR1 LNHNV, CDR2 YYDKDF (reference sequence). CDR3: CATSGERLAKNIQYF. The CDR3 bases are TGTGCCACCAGCGGGGAGCGGTTAGCCAAAAACATTCAGTACTTC.

This clonotype was picked up many times. The V call is TRBV12-3 or TRBV12-4, the J call TRBJ2-7; TRBD1 agrees at 11 bases. This CDR3 is built from 15 residues. Trimming took 5 bases from V and 1 from J; bases not matched to a gene: 4. Written as DNA, the CDR3 is TGTGCCAGCAGTCGCGGGACAGGGGGTTCCTACGAGCAGTACTTC. Amino acid sequence: CASSRGTGGSYEQYF.

A few counts support this clonotype. The chain couples TRBV18 to TRBJ2-3, with 7 bases lining up with TRBD1. J gave up 4 bases and V 1 base, and 5 bases lay outside the gene matches. Germline V lookup: CDR1 KGHSH, CDR2 LQKENI. The length of the CDR3 is 15 residues. The CDR3 DNA reads TGTGCCAGCTCACCACAAACAGGGGTCGCAGATACGCAGTATTTT. This translates into CASSPQTGVADTQYF.

The genes are TRBV5-5 and TRBJ2-5; 7 bases line up with TRBD2. The germline gives CDR1 SGHKS, CDR2 YYEKEE (reference sequence). V shed 4 bases, J shed 5 bases, and the junction held 11 bases outside the gene matches. The CDR3 is 15 amino acids. The CDR3 DNA follows: TGTGCCAGCAGCCCCTCCCCGTGGGGAGGGGAGACCCAGTACTTC. Amino acid sequence: CASSPSPWGGETQYF.

This clonotype was seen at least ten times. The chain carries TRBV11-2 and TRBJ2-3; no definite D call. The germline V and J ends were trimmed by 1 base and 6 bases, with 5 bases remaining between them. Germline V gene sequence: CDR1 SGHAT, CDR2 FQNNGV. The CDR3 runs 12 residues. DNA for the CDR3: TGTGCCAGCAGCTTAGCGGTCGATACGCAGTATTTT. Encoded protein: CASSLAVDTQYF.

J is TRBJ1-6 and V is TRBV6-5; perhaps TRBD1 as D (5 bases). The CDR3 consists of 16 residues. V lost 1 base to trimming and J lost 6 bases, with 13 bases between them. CDR1 is MNHEY and CDR2 is SVGAGI in the germline V gene. The CDR3 sequence: CASSYFGTVANSPLHF. The CDR3 DNA reads TGTGCCAGCAGTTACTTCGGGACGGTGGCTAATTCACCCCTCCACTTT.

This clonotype came up a few times. This chain joins TRBV19 and TRBJ2-6; D is possibly TRBD1 (5 bases). This CDR3 contains 16 residues. V was trimmed by 4 bases and J by 2 bases, leaving 12 bases between them. CDR1 is LNHDA and CDR2 is SQIVND in the germline V gene (reference sequence). The chain's CDR3 is CASSTSPGTGANVLTF. The DNA of the CDR3 is TGTGCCAGTAGTACCTCCCCAGGGACTGGGGCCAACGTCCTGACTTTC.

The J gene is TRBJ1-1, the V gene TRBV7-2; TRBD1 might be the D (5 bases). The CDR3 length is 15 residues. V shed 4 bases and J shed 1 base, with 13 bases lying between them. Looked up from germline, CDR1 is SGHTA and CDR2 is FQGNSA. In DNA form, the CDR3 reads TGTGCCAGCAGCTCGGAGATGGGGCCGAACACTGAAGCTTTCTTT. Translation: CASSSEMGPNTEAFF.

This chain links TRBV7-2 with TRBJ2-1; TRBD2 matches 7 bases. Germline values: CDR1 SGHTA, CDR2 FQGNSA. Germline trimming cut 6 bases from V and 9 bases from J; bases unmatched to any gene: 11. The CDR3 extends over 14 amino acids. CDR3 loop: CASRTRDYLSEQFF. In nucleotides, the CDR3 is TGTGCCAGCAGGACCCGGGACTATCTTTCTGAGCAGTTCTTC.

This clonotype occurred a few times. The V gene is TRBV20-1, the J gene TRBJ2-7; 8 bases align to TRBD2. The CDR3 spans 13 residues. CDR1 and CDR2 from the germline V gene are DFQATT and SNEGSKA (reference sequence). As DNA, the CDR3 is TGCAGCGCGGCAACGGGACTAGCCTACGAGCAGTACTTC. Protein: CSAATGLAYEQYF.

This clonotype was recorded at least ten times. One end of the junction is discordant with germline, which a read error may explain. The chain employs TRBV30 and TRBJ2-2, with 9 bases aligning to TRBD1. CDR3 length equals 15 residues. Germline V gene lookup returns CDR1 GTSNPN and CDR2 SVGIG (reference sequence). In DNA, the CDR3 is TGTGCCCGGAGGCAGGGGACAGGGCACACCGGGGAGCTGTTTTTT. Translated: CARRQGTGHTGELFF.

The rearrangement joins TRBV12-3 or TRBV12-4 to TRBJ2-7; D uncertain. The CDR3 runs 15 residues. Trimming cost V 1 base and J 0 bases, with 10 bases left between them. The CDR3 DNA reads TGTGCCAGCAGTTTAGGATTAGGGATCTCCTACGAGCAGTACTTC. Protein: CASSLGLGISYEQYF.

The sample holds many counts of this clonotype. CDR3 DNA sequence: TGTGCCAGCAGTTTCAGGGGGCTCACCGGGGAGCTGTTTTTT. Translation: CASSFRGLTGELFF. The V call is TRBV28, the J call TRBJ2-2; the match to TRBD1 covers 8 bases. Trimming at V came to 3 bases and at J to 4 bases, leaving 1 base not matched to a gene. The CDR3 length is 14 residues. Germline V gene data show CDR1 as MDHEN and CDR2 as SYDVKM.

This chain uses TRBV6-5 with TRBJ2-3; D unresolved. Trimming removed 0 bases from V and 3 bases from J, with 22 bases in between. Germline V gives CDR1 MNHEY, CDR2 SVGAGI. The CDR3 consists of 19 residues. The CDR3 DNA follows: TGTGCCAGCAGTTACTCACTCGACCCAGACCAGCCCGATACAGATACGCAGTATTTT. Amino acids: CASSYSLDPDQPDTDTQYF.

The chain combines TRBV27 with TRBJ2-1; TRBD1 is a possible D gene (6 bases). Per germline, CDR1 MNHEY and CDR2 SMNVEV (reference sequence). V shed 7 bases and J shed 6 bases, with 16 bases lying between them. The CDR3 totals 14 residues. CDR3 coding DNA: TGTGCCAGCACTCTAACGAGAGGGGGCAATGAGCAGTTCTTC. Its protein is CASTLTRGGNEQFF.

This clonotype was counted only a few times. The chain uses TRBV6-1 and TRBJ2-3; 8 bases fit TRBD1. The germline V gene encodes CDR1 MNHNS and CDR2 SASEGT. CDR3 size: 14 residues. V lost 10 bases and J lost 3; bases outside the gene matches: 9. CDR3 sequence: CATRQTGETDTQYF. CDR3 nucleotides: TGTGCCACCCGACAGACAGGGGAAACAGATACGCAGTATTTT.

This sequence joins TRBV5-1 and TRBJ2-5; TRBD2 agrees at 12 bases. Germline V gene data show CDR1 as SGHRS and CDR2 as YFSETQ. Trimming cost V 5 bases and J 4 bases; bases outside gene matches: 6. The CDR3 is made up of 15 amino acids. The CDR3 here is CASRPLAGGGETQYF. The CDR3 coding sequence is TGCGCCAGCAGACCACTAGCGGGAGGAGGAGAGACCCAGTACTTC.

This clonotype has ten or more counts. The chain carries TRBV20-1 and TRBJ2-5; 7 nucleotides align to TRBD2. The CDR3 runs 17 residues. Germline V gives CDR1 DFQATT, CDR2 SNEGSKA (reference sequence). V shed 1 base, J shed 2 bases, and the junction held 13 bases outside the gene matches. The CDR3 here is CSARGGLPRQLQETQYF. The CDR3 coding sequence is TGCAGTGCTAGAGGGGGACTACCACGGCAGCTACAAGAGACCCAGTACTTC.

This clonotype was detected only a few times. The V and J genes are TRBV5-1 and TRBJ2-1; 8 nucleotides line up with TRBD2. Germline V gene sequence: CDR1 SGHRS, CDR2 YFSETQ. There are 18 residues in the CDR3. The V gene end was trimmed by 4 bases and the J gene end by 4 bases; junction bases not matched to a gene: 16. CDR3 loop: CASSPRIGRGGFYNEQFF. The CDR3, as DNA: TGCGCCAGCAGCCCCAGGATCGGGAGGGGGGGTTTTTACAATGAGCAGTTCTTC.

The table lists this clonotype with a few counts. The CDR3 sequence is CASSYSGTRAYEQYF. Here the CDR3 DNA reads TGTGCCAGCAGTTACTCAGGGACAAGGGCCTACGAGCAGTACTTC. The chain joins TRBV6-5 to TRBJ2-7, with D perhaps matching TRBD1 (6 bases). Per germline, CDR1 MNHEY and CDR2 SVGAGI. This CDR3 spans 15 amino acids. The V end lost 0 bases, the J end lost 2 bases, and 11 bases lay between the germline ends.